The present TCR beta chain was sequenced within a study of T cells in localized non-small cell lung cancer. Assay: immunoSEQ multiplex PCR; the TCRdb copy retains only in-frame clones and omits some. The sample lists 130,000 or so clones; around 89% were seen once. The germline V gene has CDR1 SGHRS and CDR2 YFSETQ. V was pared by 3 bases and J by 8 bases, with 20 bases between. This CDR3 contains 15 residues. A note on this clone: Its antigen is not known.

Study results and caveats: Adjacent uninvolved lung tissue had the highest T cell clonality, exceeding tumor. When the top 100 tumor clones were examined, a median about 60 of them also appeared in the adjacent lung, which was paired and uninvolved. Because sequencing included only one region (of the tumor), heterogeneity remains possible.

V is TRBV5-1 and J is TRBJ1-2; D is ambiguous. The receptor was isolated from a female donor aged 60 or older with stage I lung adenocarcinoma. This specimen consisted of peripheral blood, obtained before any cancer treatment. This CDR3 is CASSSQDTRLGGYTF. For the CDR3, the DNA is TGCGCCAGCAGCTCGCAAGACACAAGATTGGGAGGCTACACCTTC.